This T cell receptor beta chain was profiled in a study of cytomegalovirus exposure and HLA in healthy donors. Study results and limitations: Association of 17,000 or so TCR beta sequences with HLA alleles was found at 0.05 false discovery rate in a later analysis.

As regards this clone: Its antigen remains unknown.

There are 13 residues in the CDR3. V dropped 1 base and J dropped 6 bases, with 10 bases sitting between them. Per germline, CDR1 SGHTA and CDR2 FQGNSA. Amplification used 60 Vbeta primers and 13 Jbeta primers. Produced via immunoSEQ multiplex PCR; TCRdb's table is partial and in-frame only. The data contain 130,000 to 150,000 clones, 60% to 85% of them seen just once; the ten biggest clones take up roughly 6.3%. Sequencing used PBMCs. The receptor comes from a woman aged 40-49 years in good health and CMV-seropositive. The chain is built from TRBV7-2 and TRBJ2-7; a possible D gene is TRBD2 (6 bases). As DNA, the CDR3 is TGTGCCAGCAGCTTAGTGGGCGGGGCCGAGCAGTACTTC. Translated: CASSLVGGAEQYF.